A selection of T cell receptor beta chains follows, all from one sample in a study of identical twins. TCRdb re-analysed the 5' RACE reads in MiXCR, keeping a single row per CDR3 protein. The sample records hundreds of thousands of distinct CDR3 sequences, 9% to 15% being singletons. This sample was also put to use in a study of yellow fever vaccine responses in identical twins.

Sequences were obtained from PBMCs. These receptor sequences come from a woman aged 18-30 years in good health. CDR3s include the opening cysteine and the closing phenylalanine or tryptophan. Fields, in order: V gene, J gene, D gene, clone size, CDR3 protein, CDR3 DNA. A D gene is named only where the DNA matches it firmly. Clone size is not always given. Where it is, it says once, few, many or a class for expanded clones.

TRBV7-8,TRBJ2-5,TRBD2,-,CASSLFSSGSPRETQYF,TGTGCCAGCAGCTTATTTTCTAGCGGATCCCCACGAGAGACCCAGTACTTC
TRBV15,TRBJ2-1,TRBD2,few,CATSTGVTSGGYNEQFF,TGTGCCACCAGCACTGGGGTCACTAGCGGGGGCTACAATGAGCAGTTCTTC
TRBV28,TRBJ1-6,-,-,CASSQRNSPLHF,TGTGCCAGCAGTCAGAGGAATTCACCCCTCCACTTT
TRBV21-1,TRBJ2-1,-,few,CASSKGRVYWSNEQFF,TGTGCCAGCAGCAAAGGCAGGGTGTATTGGTCCAATGAGCAGTTCTTC
TRBV7-2,TRBJ2-1,-,-,CASRLGRTYNEQFF,TGTGCCAGCAGATTAGGGAGGACCTACAATGAGCAGTTCTTC
TRBV15,TRBJ2-2,-,-,CATGGWGTGELFF,TGTGCCACCGGGGGGTGGGGCACCGGGGAGCTGTTTTTT
TRBV3-1,TRBJ2-1,TRBD2,many,CASSTSGAYNEQFF,TGTGCCAGCAGCACTAGCGGGGCCTACAATGAGCAGTTCTTC
TRBV12-3/TRBV12-4,TRBJ1-1,-,many,CASSRRESTEAFF,TGTGCCAGCAGCCGCCGGGAGTCCACTGAAGCTTTCTTT
TRBV10-3,TRBJ2-6,-,few,CAISGPQGSGANVLTF,TGTGCCATCAGTGGGCCCCAGGGGTCTGGGGCCAACGTCCTGACTTTC
TRBV20-1,TRBJ2-1,TRBD1,few,CSTDRGNEQFF,TGCAGTACCGACAGGGGGAATGAGCAGTTCTTC
TRBV20-1,TRBJ2-1,TRBD2,-,CSARVLAGAEQFF,TGCAGTGCTAGAGTACTAGCGGGAGCTGAGCAGTTCTTC
TRBV6-5,TRBJ2-5,TRBD2,-,CASSSTPRLAGVVETQYF,TGTGCCAGCAGTTCAACTCCCCGGCTAGCGGGGGTCGTGGAGACCCAGTACTTC
TRBV28,TRBJ2-3,TRBD1,few,CASSSSGQGTDTQYF,TGTGCCAGCAGTTCCTCGGGACAGGGAACAGATACGCAGTATTTT
TRBV20-1,TRBJ2-4,TRBD2,few,CSASAAGGLAKNIQYF,TGCAGTGCTAGTGCGGCGGGGGGCTTAGCCAAAAACATTCAGTACTTC
TRBV7-9,TRBJ2-1,TRBD2,few,CASSTLADEQFF,TGTGCCAGCAGCACCCTAGCGGACGAGCAGTTCTTC